These 22 T cell receptor beta chains originate from one sample sequenced in a study of neoadjuvant anti-PD-1 for oral cavity cancer (dated by TCRdb to about 2021). The meaning of the sample's time point label: before neoadjuvant nivolumab. Library preparation employed the immunoSEQ multiplex PCR assay. TCRdb took over this immuneACCESS table, retaining in-frame rearrangements with V and J assigned. Such tables are incomplete; in checked studies, under half of the missing clones stem from an unresolved V gene, and the remainder is unexplained. This sample has approximately 17,000 clones in its table, and about 64% of those were observed once. Jointly, the top ten make up roughly 2.8% of the sample. Sample: PBMCs, taken before nivolumab (anti-PD-1) treatment. The receptor set was obtained from a person between 35 and 79 years old with oral cavity squamous cell carcinoma.

CDR3 residues: CASSFYGLYEQYF. Written as DNA, the CDR3 is TGTGCCAGCAGCTTTTACGGACTTTACGAGCAGTACTTC. This chain links TRBV5-6 with TRBJ2-7; D is possibly TRBD2 (5 bases). This CDR3 is 13 amino acids long. Germline V CDR1 and CDR2: SGHDT, YYEEEE. V dropped 2 bases and J dropped 4 bases, with 10 bases sitting between them.

This rearrangement joins TRBV6-5 to TRBJ2-7, with D tentatively TRBD1 (5 bases). V was trimmed by 0 bases and J by 2 bases, leaving 8 bases between them. Germline CDR1 reads MNHEY; CDR2 reads SVGAGI. CDR3 length equals 14 residues. The CDR3 reads CASSYSGRAYEQYF. The CDR3 bases are TGTGCCAGCAGTTACTCTGGCAGGGCCTACGAGCAGTACTTC.

V gene TRBV6-5 combines with J gene TRBJ2-5; D might be TRBD2 (5 bases). CDR3 length: 15 residues. V was clipped by 2 bases and J by 1 base, with 11 bases between them. Germline V gene data show CDR1 as MNHEY and CDR2 as SVGAGI. The chain's CDR3 is CASSYAGRGQETQYF. The CDR3 DNA reads TGTGCCAGCAGTTACGCAGGTCGGGGCCAAGAGACCCAGTACTTC.

This chain connects TRBV14 to TRBJ2-7, with 7 bases matching TRBD2. Germline trimming cut 1 base from V and 3 bases from J; bases unmatched to any gene: 6. This CDR3 comprises 15 residues. Germline CDR1 SGHDN, CDR2 FVKESK. CDR3 amino acids: CASSQGSSGNYEQYF. For the CDR3, the DNA is TGTGCCAGCAGCCAAGGGTCTAGCGGAAACTACGAGCAGTACTTC.

This clone occurred a few times. V usage is TRBV28 and J usage is TRBJ1-1; D remains ambiguous. Between the trimmed V and J ends, which lost 7 bases and 1 base, there was a span of 7 bases. Looked up from germline, CDR1 is MDHEN and CDR2 is SYDVKM. The CDR3 consists of 12 residues. The CDR3 loop reads CASNPQNTEAFF. The CDR3 DNA reads as TGTGCCAGCAATCCACAGAACACTGAAGCTTTCTTT. The entire variable domain, with the rest obtained from reference TRBV28 and TRBJ1-1, is as follows: DVKVTQSSRYLVKRTGEKVFLECVQDMDHENMFWYRQDPGLGLRLIYFSYDVKMKEKGDIPEGYSVSREKKERFSLILESASTNQTSMYLCASNPQNTEAFFGQGTRLTVV.

This clone was seen more than once but under ten times. This sequence joins TRBV14 and TRBJ1-1; a possible D gene is TRBD1 (6 bases). This CDR3 has 13 amino acids. Trimming took 1 base from V and 10 from J, leaving 13 bases between them. The germline V gene has CDR1 SGHDN and CDR2 FVKESK. The CDR3 nucleotides read TGTGCCAGCAGCCAAGCCCGGGGGCCGGGAGCTTTCTTT. This sequence encodes CASSQARGPGAFF.

This clone occurred a few times. The chain has TRBV9 and TRBJ1-1; tentative D call: TRBD1 (5 bases). Trimming removed 3 bases at V and 1 base at J, with 19 bases between. The germline CDR1 and CDR2 sequences are SGDLS and YYNGEE. The CDR3 totals 17 residues. The CDR3 loop reads CASSAKIGAGGNTEAFF. The CDR3 region has the DNA TGTGCCAGCAGCGCAAAGATAGGGGCTGGGGGGAACACTGAAGCTTTCTTT.

The chain recombines TRBV6-4 with TRBJ2-1, with 11 bases lining up with TRBD2. Germline V CDR1 and CDR2: MRHNA, SNTAGT. V lost 10 bases and J lost 6; bases outside the gene matches: 11. The CDR3 loop spans 15 amino acids. DNA for the CDR3: TGTGCCACCTCCCGGGGGCTAGCGGGAGGCAATGAGCAGTTCTTC. The encoded protein is CATSRGLAGGNEQFF.

V gene TRBV6-6 combines with J gene TRBJ1-5; 7 bases match TRBD1. This CDR3 is 15 amino acids long. V shed 4 bases and J 9 bases; nucleotides not matched to a gene: 12. Germline CDR1 and CDR2: MNHNY and SVGAGI (reference sequence). CDR3 bases: TGTGCCAGCAGTTCCGACAGGGACCCCTATTGGCCCCAGCATTTT. This codes for CASSSDRDPYWPQHF.

V usage is TRBV7-3 and J usage is TRBJ2-6, with D possibly being TRBD1 or TRBD2 (6 bases each). There are 14 residues in the CDR3. Trimming left V 5 bases short and J 8 bases short, with 13 bases between. Per the germline V gene, CDR1 is SGHTA and CDR2 is FQGTGA. The CDR3 nucleotides are TGTGCCAGCAGCATAGGGGGGAATACCAACGTCCTGACTTTC. This translates into CASSIGGNTNVLTF.

This clone was seen only a few times. V and J are TRBV7-8 and TRBJ2-1, with D possibly called TRBD1 or TRBD2 (5 bases each). The CDR3 length is 15 residues. Trimming cost V 1 base and J 1 base, with 8 bases left between them. Per the germline V gene, CDR1 is SGHVS and CDR2 is FQNEAQ. The CDR3 nucleotides are TGTGCCAGCAGCTTAGACGGGGCATCCTACAATGAGCAGTTCTTC. This translates into CASSLDGASYNEQFF.

This clone has more than one count but fewer than ten. The V and J genes are TRBV10-1 and TRBJ2-2; D may correspond to TRBD1 or TRBD2 (5 bases each). The V end was cut by 6 bases, the J end by 2 bases, with 10 bases between. Germline V gene lookup returns CDR1 WNHNN and CDR2 SYGVQD (reference sequence). The CDR3 runs 14 residues. This chain's CDR3 is CASSRDLNTGELFF. CDR3 nucleotides: TGCGCCAGCAGCCGGGACCTAAACACCGGGGAGCTGTTTTTT.

The chain has TRBV11-2 and TRBJ2-5, with D perhaps assigned TRBD1 or TRBD2 (5 bases each). V was shortened by 5 bases and J by 5 bases, with 12 bases between the two germline ends. Germline CDR1 reads SGHAT; CDR2 reads FQNNGV. This CDR3 region has 13 residues. CDR3 DNA: TGTGCCAGCAGCCAAGGGACGCTGGAGACCCAGTACTTC. Protein: CASSQGTLETQYF.

The chain recombines TRBV6-5 with TRBJ2-7, with TRBD1 identical over 9 bases. The CDR3 has 14 amino acids. The germline V gene has CDR1 MNHEY and CDR2 SVGAGI. V dropped 9 bases and J dropped 2; count of bases not matched to a gene: 8. CDR3 sequence: CASQLGQGPYEQYF. The CDR3 nucleotides read TGTGCCAGTCAGCTGGGACAGGGTCCCTACGAGCAGTACTTC.

The V and J genes are TRBV10-1 and TRBJ2-1; 8 nucleotides line up with TRBD2. The junction had 9 bases not matched to a gene; V was cut back by 5 bases and J by 9 bases. The germline V gene has CDR1 WNHNN and CDR2 SYGVQD (reference sequence). CDR3 size: 14 residues. Written as DNA, the CDR3 is TGCGCCAGCAGTACCGGGACTAGGGGAAGTGAGCAGTTCTTC. Amino acids: CASSTGTRGSEQFF.

Only a few counts were recorded for this clone. The chain links TRBV10-3 to TRBJ2-1; TRBD1 aligns across 7 bases. V lost 9 bases to trimming and J lost 5 bases; unmatched junction nucleotides: 7. The CDR3 has 13 residues. Germline assignment: CDR1 ENHRY and CDR2 SYGVKD. CDR3 region: CAISYRGDNEQFF. DNA of the CDR3: TGTGCCATTTCATACAGGGGAGACAATGAGCAGTTCTTC.

J is TRBJ1-5 and V is TRBV5-6, with 7 nucleotides matching TRBD1. Trimming at V came to 4 bases and at J to 6 bases, leaving 13 bases not matched to a gene. Looked up from germline, CDR1 is SGHDT and CDR2 is YYEEEE. The CDR3 sequence is 16 residues long. The CDR3 reads CASSARREGAVQPQHF. The CDR3 DNA follows: TGTGCCAGCAGCGCGCGCCGCGAGGGGGCTGTTCAGCCCCAGCATTTT.

The chain links TRBV19 to TRBJ2-4; tentatively, D is TRBD1 (6 bases). The CDR3 is made up of 18 amino acids. V lost 1 base and J 3 bases, leaving 19 bases between the germline ends. The germline V gene encodes CDR1 LNHDA and CDR2 SQIVND (reference sequence). CDR3 amino acids: CASSIAPLWFRGKNIQYF. In nucleotides, the CDR3 is TGTGCCAGTAGTATAGCTCCCCTTTGGTTCAGGGGCAAAAACATTCAGTACTTC.

This clone was seen a single time. J is TRBJ2-3 and V is TRBV9; TRBD2 is a possible D gene (5 bases). Trimming left V 4 bases short and J 4 bases short, with 13 bases between. The CDR3 length is 14 residues. CDR1 and CDR2 from the germline V gene are SGDLS and YYNGEE. CDR3 region: CASSRGRVADTQYF. As DNA, the CDR3 is TGTGCCAGCAGCCGTGGGAGAGTGGCAGATACGCAGTATTTT.

This clone has a handful of counts. This chain links TRBV27 with TRBJ2-7, with a possible D match to TRBD1 (5 bases). V lost 2 bases, J lost 1 base, and 6 bases lay in between. Germline V gives CDR1 MNHEY, CDR2 SMNVEV (reference sequence). This CDR3 is 13 amino acids long. The CDR3 here is CASSLRGSYEQYF. The CDR3 region has the DNA TGTGCCAGCAGTTTAAGGGGATCCTACGAGCAGTACTTC.

This clone occurred a few times. The genes are TRBV5-6 and TRBJ2-7; 8 bases align to TRBD1. V lost 5 bases and J lost 3; bases outside the gene matches: 4. Germline V CDR1 and CDR2: SGHDT, YYEEEE. The CDR3 has 13 amino acids. CDR3 loop: CASSGQGIYEQYF. The CDR3, as DNA: TGTGCCAGCAGTGGACAGGGCATCTACGAGCAGTACTTC.

V gene TRBV27 combines with J gene TRBJ2-7, with TRBD2 matching 8 bases. This CDR3 is built from 13 residues. Germline V lookup: CDR1 MNHEY, CDR2 SMNVEV (reference sequence). CDR3 region: CASRAAGGYEQYF. The CDR3, as DNA: TGTGCTAGTCGGGCTGCGGGGGGCTACGAGCAGTACTTC.